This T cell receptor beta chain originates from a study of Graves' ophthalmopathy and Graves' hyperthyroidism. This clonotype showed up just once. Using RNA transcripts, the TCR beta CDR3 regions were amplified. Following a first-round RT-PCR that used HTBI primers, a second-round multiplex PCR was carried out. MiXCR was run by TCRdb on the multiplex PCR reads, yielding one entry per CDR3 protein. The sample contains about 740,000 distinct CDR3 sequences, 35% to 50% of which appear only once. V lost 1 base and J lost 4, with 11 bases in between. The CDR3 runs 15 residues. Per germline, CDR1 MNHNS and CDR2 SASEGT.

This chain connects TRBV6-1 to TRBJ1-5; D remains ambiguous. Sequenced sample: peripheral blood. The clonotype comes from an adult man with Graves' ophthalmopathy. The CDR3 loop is CASSEGPGENQPQHF. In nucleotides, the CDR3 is TGTGCCAGCAGTGAAGGGCCTGGGGAGAATCAGCCCCAGCATTTT.